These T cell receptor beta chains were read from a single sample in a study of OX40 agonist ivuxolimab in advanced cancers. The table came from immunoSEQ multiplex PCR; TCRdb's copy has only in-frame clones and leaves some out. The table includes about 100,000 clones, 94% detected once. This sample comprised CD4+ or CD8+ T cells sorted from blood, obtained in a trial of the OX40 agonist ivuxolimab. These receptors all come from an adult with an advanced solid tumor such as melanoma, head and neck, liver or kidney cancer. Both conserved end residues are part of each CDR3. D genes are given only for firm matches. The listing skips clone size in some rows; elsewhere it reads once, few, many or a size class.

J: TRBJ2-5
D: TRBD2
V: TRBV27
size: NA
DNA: TGTGCCAGCAGTTCTAGCGGGGGGCGAGAGACCCAGTACTTC
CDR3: CASSSSGGRETQYF

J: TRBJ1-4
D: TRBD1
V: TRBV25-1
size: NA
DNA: TGTGCCAGCAGTGACCTAATGACGGGACAGGGGGCGGGAAAACTGTTTTTT
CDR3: CASSDLMTGQGAGKLFF

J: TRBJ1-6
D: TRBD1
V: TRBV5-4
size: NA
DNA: TGTGCCAGCAGCCCAGGGGGGGGTGTCGGTAGTAATTCACCCCTCCACTTT
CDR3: CASSPGGGVGSNSPLHF

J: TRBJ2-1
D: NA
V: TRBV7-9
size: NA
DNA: TGTGCCAGCAATCTAGCCTCCTACAATGAGCAGTTCTTC
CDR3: CASNLASYNEQFF

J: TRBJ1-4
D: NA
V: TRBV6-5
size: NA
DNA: TGTGCCAGCAGTTACGACAGCTATAATGAAAAACTGTTTTTT
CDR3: CASSYDSYNEKLFF

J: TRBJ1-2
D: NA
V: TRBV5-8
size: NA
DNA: TGTGCCAGCAGCTTTAGCATCTATGGCTACACCTTC
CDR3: CASSFSIYGYTF

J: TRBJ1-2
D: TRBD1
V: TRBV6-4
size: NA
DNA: TGTGCCAGCAGCCCGGAATTCCGGGACAGGGTGAGGGGGTACTATGGCTACACCTTC
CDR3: CASSPEFRDRVRGYYGYTF

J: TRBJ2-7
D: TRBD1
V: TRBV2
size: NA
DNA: TGTGCCAGCTGCGCGATGGACAGGGTTTCCTACGAGCAGTACTTC
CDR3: CASCAMDRVSYEQYF

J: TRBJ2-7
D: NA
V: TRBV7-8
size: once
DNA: TGTGCCAGCAGCTTGAGGGACTTAGCTGACGAGCAGTACTTC
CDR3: CASSLRDLADEQYF

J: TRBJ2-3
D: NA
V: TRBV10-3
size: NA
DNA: TGTGCCATCACCCTGGGACAAGGGGACACAGATACGCAGTATTTT
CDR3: CAITLGQGDTDTQYF

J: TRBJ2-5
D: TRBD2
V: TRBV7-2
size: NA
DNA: TGTGCCAGCAGCTTAGGACCCAGCGGGGGCCAAGAGACCCAGTACTTC
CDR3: CASSLGPSGGQETQYF

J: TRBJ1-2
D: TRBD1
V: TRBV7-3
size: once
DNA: TGTGCCAGCAGCTTAAAGGCAGGGGGCGTCGGTGGCTACACCTTC
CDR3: CASSLKAGGVGGYTF

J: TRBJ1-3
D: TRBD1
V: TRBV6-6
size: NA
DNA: TGTGCCACCACAGGGGGCAACTCTGGAAACACCATATATTTT
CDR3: CATTGGNSGNTIYF

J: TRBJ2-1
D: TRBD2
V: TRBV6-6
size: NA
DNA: TGTGCCAGCAGTTACTTGGGACTAGCGGATGAGCAGTTCTTC
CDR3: CASSYLGLADEQFF

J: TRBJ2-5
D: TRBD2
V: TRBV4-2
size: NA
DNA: TGTGCCAGCAGCCAAAGGGAATCTAGCGGGATGAGGGAGACCCAGTACTTC
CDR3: CASSQRESSGMRETQYF

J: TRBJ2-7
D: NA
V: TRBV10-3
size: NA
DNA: TGTGCCATCAGTGAGTCACGGGGATTTTCCTACGAGCAGTACTTC
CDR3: CAISESRGFSYEQYF

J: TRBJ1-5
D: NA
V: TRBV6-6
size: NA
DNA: TGTGCCAGCAGTTACTCTCACCGCAATCAGCCCCAGCATTTT
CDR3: CASSYSHRNQPQHF

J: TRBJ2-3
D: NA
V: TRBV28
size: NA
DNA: TGTGCCAGCAGTTTTGGGGCGGGATTGGGCACAGATACGCAGTATTTT
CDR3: CASSFGAGLGTDTQYF

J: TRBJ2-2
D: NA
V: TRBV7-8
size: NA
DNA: TGTGCCAGCAGCTTAGCCCTTGATATAGGGGAGCTGTTTTTT
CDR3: CASSLALDIGELFF

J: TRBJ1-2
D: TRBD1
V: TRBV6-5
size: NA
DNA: TGTGCCAGCAGTGGGACAGTTGGCTACACCTTC
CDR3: CASSGTVGYTF

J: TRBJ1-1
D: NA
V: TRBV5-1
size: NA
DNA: TGCGCCAGCAGCTTTGTACAGCAGAACACTGAAGCTTTCTTT
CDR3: CASSFVQQNTEAFF

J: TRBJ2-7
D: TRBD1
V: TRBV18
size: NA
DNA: TGTGCCAGCTCACCCGGGACAGTACCCTACGAGCAGTACTTC
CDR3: CASSPGTVPYEQYF

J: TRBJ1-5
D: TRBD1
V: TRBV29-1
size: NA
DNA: TGCAGCGTTTCCCAGGGGGGAGGCAATCAGCCCCAGCATTTT
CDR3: CSVSQGGGNQPQHF

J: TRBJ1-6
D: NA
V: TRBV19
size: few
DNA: TGTGCCAGTACAAGGGGTTATAATTCACCCCTCCACTTT
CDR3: CASTRGYNSPLHF

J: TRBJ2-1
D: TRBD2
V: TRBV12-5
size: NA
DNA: TGTGCTAGTGCCTCTGGGGGGGGAGGGTACAATGAGCAGTTCTTC
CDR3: CASASGGGGYNEQFF

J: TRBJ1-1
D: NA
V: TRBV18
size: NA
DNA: TGTGCCAGCTCACAATGGGACGGGAACACTGAAGCTTTCTTT
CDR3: CASSQWDGNTEAFF

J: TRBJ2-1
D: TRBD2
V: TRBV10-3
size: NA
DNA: TGTGCCATCAGTGAGGAACGGTGGGGGGGGCAGTTCTTC
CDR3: CAISEERWGGQFF

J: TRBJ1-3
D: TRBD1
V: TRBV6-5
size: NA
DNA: TGTGCCAGCAGTTACTTGGACAGGGGGCTTGGAAACACCATATATTTT
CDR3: CASSYLDRGLGNTIYF

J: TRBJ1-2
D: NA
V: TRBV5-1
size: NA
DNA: TGCGCCAGCAGCTTGGAGTACGGGGGTGGCTACACCTTC
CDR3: CASSLEYGGGYTF

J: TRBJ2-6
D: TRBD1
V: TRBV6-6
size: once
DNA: TGTGCCAGCAGTTACTCAGGGGGCACTGGGGCCAACGTCCTGACTTTC
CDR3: CASSYSGGTGANVLTF

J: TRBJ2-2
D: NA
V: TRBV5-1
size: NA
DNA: TGCGCCAGCAGCTTGGACGGGCCCAGGGCCGGGGAGCTGTTTTTT
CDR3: CASSLDGPRAGELFF

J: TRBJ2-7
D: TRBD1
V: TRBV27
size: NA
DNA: TGTGCCAGCAGCAGAGACAGGGTCTCCTACGAGCAGTACTTC
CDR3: CASSRDRVSYEQYF

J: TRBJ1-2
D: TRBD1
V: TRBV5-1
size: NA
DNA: TGCGCCAGCAGCTCAACGACAGGGGGCAACTATGGCTACACCTTC
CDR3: CASSSTTGGNYGYTF

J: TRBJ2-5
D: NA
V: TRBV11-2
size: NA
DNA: TGTGCCAGCGGCGGAGGAGGCCCTACCCTCCAAGAGACCCAGTACTTC
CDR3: CASGGGGPTLQETQYF

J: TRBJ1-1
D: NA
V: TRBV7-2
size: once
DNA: TGTGCCAGCAGCTTACACCGAGAAGCTTTCTTT
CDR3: CASSLHREAFF

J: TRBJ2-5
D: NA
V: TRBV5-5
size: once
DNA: TGTGCCAGCAGCTTGGGGAGCCAAGAGACCCAGTACTTC
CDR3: CASSLGSQETQYF

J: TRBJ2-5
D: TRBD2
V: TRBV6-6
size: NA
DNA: TGTGCCAGCAGTTACCGGGGACTAGGGCAAGGGGAGACCCAGTACTTC
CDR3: CASSYRGLGQGETQYF

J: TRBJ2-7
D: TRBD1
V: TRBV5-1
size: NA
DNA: TGCGCCAGCAGGCCCTGGGCCCAGGGGGCCTACGAGCAGTACTTC
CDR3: CASRPWAQGAYEQYF

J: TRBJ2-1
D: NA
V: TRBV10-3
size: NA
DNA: TGTGCCATCAGTGAGCGAGAAAATGAGCAGTTCTTC
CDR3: CAISERENEQFF

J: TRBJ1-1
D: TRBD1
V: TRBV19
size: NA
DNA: TGTGCCAGTAGGGAGGGGGCCATGAACACTGAAGCTTTCTTT
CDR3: CASREGAMNTEAFF

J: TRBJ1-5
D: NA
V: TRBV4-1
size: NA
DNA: TGCGCCAGCAGCCATAATTACGGGACCGCGAGCAATCAGCCCCAGCATTTT
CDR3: CASSHNYGTASNQPQHF

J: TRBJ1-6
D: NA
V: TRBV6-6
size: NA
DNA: TGTGCCATCAGCCCTACTAAGTATAATTCACCCCTCCACTTT
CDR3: CAISPTKYNSPLHF

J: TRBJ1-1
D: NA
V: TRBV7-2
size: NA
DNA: TGTGCCAGCAGCTTAGGGGGGGGCACTGAAGCTTTCTTT
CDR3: CASSLGGGTEAFF

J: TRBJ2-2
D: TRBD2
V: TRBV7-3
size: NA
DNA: TGTGCCAGCAGCCCCCGGACTAGCACCGGGGAGCTGTTTTTT
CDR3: CASSPRTSTGELFF

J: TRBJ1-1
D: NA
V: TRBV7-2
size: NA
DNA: TGTGCCAGCAGCTTCGGCGGGGACACTGAAGCTTTCTTT
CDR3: CASSFGGDTEAFF